The 24 T cell receptor beta chains below come from one sample, sequenced in a study of blood T cell repertoires in COVID-19. Method: immunoSEQ multiplex PCR; TCRdb's copy keeps in-frame clones and lacks some. The repertoire holds 100,000 or so clones, with 80% to 95% as singletons. Sample: peripheral blood. Source of these receptors: a man aged 65-85 years with acute or convalescent COVID-19.

The chain is built from TRBV7-3 and TRBJ2-3, with 7 bases identical to TRBD1. Germline assignment: CDR1 SGHTA and CDR2 FQGTGA. Unmatched junction bases numbered 8, after V lost 6 bases and J lost 2 bases. The CDR3 loop spans 15 amino acids. The CDR3 region is CASSPQGQNTDTQYF. CDR3 coding DNA: TGTGCCAGCAGTCCCCAGGGACAGAACACAGATACGCAGTATTTT. Full variable domain (remainder filled in from reference TRBV7-3 and TRBJ2-3): GAGVSQTPSNKVTEKGKYVELRCDPISGHTALYWYRQSLGQGPEFLIYFQGTGAADDSGLPNDRFFAVRPEGSVSTLKIQRTERGDSAVYLCASSPQGQNTDTQYFGPGTRLTVL.

This chain joins TRBV7-6 and TRBJ1-5, with TRBD1 as a possible D gene (5 bases). The CDR3 consists of 15 residues. The germline CDR1 and CDR2 sequences are SGHVS and FNYEAQ. V was cut by 2 bases and J by 3 bases, with 11 bases left in between. The CDR3 loop reads CASSLQSGLNQPQHF. In nucleotides, the CDR3 is TGTGCCAGCAGCTTACAATCAGGGCTCAATCAGCCCCAGCATTTT. The entire variable domain, with the rest obtained from reference TRBV7-6 and TRBJ1-5, is as follows: GAGVSQSPRYKVTKRGQDVALRCDPISGHVSLYWYRQALGQGPEFLTYFNYEAQQDKSGLPNDRFSAERPEGSISTLTIQRTEQRDSAMYRCASSLQSGLNQPQHFGDGTRLSIL.

This chain connects TRBV4-3 to TRBJ1-3; D uncertain. The CDR3 has 15 amino acids. Germline V gene sequence: CDR1 LGHNA, CDR2 YSLEER. Trimming took off 3 bases at V and 3 bases at J, with 12 bases between the two ends. For the CDR3, the DNA is TGCGCCAGCAGCCAGGGCCCGGGGAGTGGAAACACCATATATTTT. Its translation is CASSQGPGSGNTIYF.

This rearrangement joins TRBV27 to TRBJ2-3; 9 bases are shared with TRBD2. V lost 8 bases and J lost 9; bases outside the gene matches: 3. This CDR3 has 11 residues. Looked up from germline, CDR1 is MNHEY and CDR2 is SMNVEV (reference sequence). As DNA, the CDR3 is TGTGCCAGCGCTAGCGGGAAGACGCAGTATTTT. Its translation is CASASGKTQYF.

The V call is TRBV6-6, the J call TRBJ1-2; D is perhaps TRBD1 (6 bases). CDR1 and CDR2 from the germline V gene are MNHNY and SVGAGI (reference sequence). CDR3 size: 15 residues. Trimming stripped 2 bases from V and 4 bases from J, with 14 bases between. The CDR3 DNA reads TGTGCCAGCAGTTACCCAAGGACAGAGTCCTATGGCTACACCTTC. It specifies CASSYPRTESYGYTF.

The chain combines TRBV19 with TRBJ1-6; 12 bases match TRBD1. CDR3 length: 14 amino acids. Germline V gene data show CDR1 as LNHDA and CDR2 as SQIVND (reference sequence). The trim removed 7 bases at V and 8 bases at J, leaving 3 bases unmatched. CDR3 DNA: TGTGCCAGTACCCGGGACAGGGGGCATTCACCCCTCCACTTT. Translation: CASTRDRGHSPLHF.

In nucleotides, the CDR3 is TGTGCCAGCAGCCAGGCGGGAGCCTCCTACAATGAGCAGTTCTTC. It specifies CASSQAGASYNEQFF. The rearrangement joins TRBV4-2 to TRBJ2-1; 7 bases agree with TRBD2. This CDR3 contains 15 residues. CDR1 and CDR2 (germline): LGHNA, YNFKEQ. V dropped 3 bases and J dropped 0; count of bases not matched to a gene: 2.

The rearrangement uses TRBV5-1 and TRBJ2-2; a weak D match, TRBD2 (6 bases). V was trimmed by 3 bases and J by 6 bases, leaving 12 bases between them. The CDR3 totals 14 residues. Germline lookup yields CDR1 SGHRS and CDR2 YFSETQ. Here the CDR3 reads CASSSTSIPGELFF. DNA for the CDR3: TGCGCCAGCAGCTCGACTAGTATACCCGGGGAGCTGTTTTTT.

This chain links TRBV7-9 with TRBJ1-2; 8 bases match TRBD1. This CDR3 spans 12 amino acids. Germline loops: CDR1 SEHNR, CDR2 FQNEAQ (reference sequence). The V gene end was trimmed by 5 bases and the J gene end by 7 bases; junction bases not matched to a gene: 3. CDR3 residues: CASSPGQAGYTF. CDR3 sequence (DNA): TGTGCCAGCAGCCCGGGACAGGCTGGCTACACCTTC.

V is TRBV7-9 and J is TRBJ2-7, with 9 bases matching TRBD1. The CDR3 is made up of 14 amino acids. J gave up 3 bases and V 5 bases, and 5 bases lay outside the gene matches. CDR1 and CDR2 from the germline V gene are SEHNR and FQNEAQ (reference sequence). The CDR3 DNA is TGTGCCAGCAGCCTAGGGACAGGGCACTACGAGCAGTACTTC. Translated: CASSLGTGHYEQYF.

The gene calls are TRBV6-5 and TRBJ1-2, with D uncertain. Germline values: CDR1 MNHEY, CDR2 SVGAGI. V gave up 2 bases and J gave up 4 bases, with 5 bases separating them. The CDR3 totals 12 residues. The CDR3 spells CASSYAGYGYTF. CDR3 nucleotide sequence: TGTGCCAGCAGTTACGCGGGCTATGGCTACACCTTC.

The chain uses TRBV4-1 and TRBJ2-7, with TRBD1 matching 7 bases. V shed 0 bases, J shed 3 bases, and the junction held 5 bases outside the gene matches. Germline V gene lookup returns CDR1 MGHRA and CDR2 YSYEKL. The length of the CDR3 is 15 residues. CDR3 amino acids: CASSQDLRDSYEQYF. The CDR3 DNA reads TGCGCCAGCAGCCAAGATTTAAGGGACAGCTACGAGCAGTACTTC.

V and J are TRBV7-6 and TRBJ2-7; D ambiguous. The CDR3 loop spans 14 amino acids. Germline lookup yields CDR1 SGHVS and CDR2 FNYEAQ. V lost 1 base and J lost 5, with 12 bases in between. The DNA of the CDR3 is TGTGCCAGCAGCTTAGAGCTAGTTCCACACGAGCAGTACTTC. Its translation is CASSLELVPHEQYF.

The chain uses TRBV4-3 and TRBJ1-4; 8 bases are a match to TRBD1. There are 15 residues in the CDR3. CDR1 is LGHNA, CDR2 YSLEER, per germline. J lost 4 bases, V lost 2 bases, and 3 bases had no gene match. The CDR3 sequence: CASSQQGADNEKLFF. The DNA for the CDR3 is TGCGCCAGCAGCCAACAGGGGGCGGATAATGAAAAACTGTTTTTT.

V and J are TRBV27 and TRBJ2-5, with D possibly TRBD1 on 5 matching bases. CDR3 size: 15 residues. The V end was cut by 5 bases, the J end by 2 bases, with 15 bases between. In germline, CDR1 is MNHEY, CDR2 SMNVEV (reference sequence). The CDR3 here is CASSLTRARQETQYF. The CDR3 nucleotides read TGTGCCAGCAGTCTTACCAGGGCCCGTCAAGAGACCCAGTACTTC.

The table lists this clone with a count of one. This chain uses TRBV11-2 with TRBJ2-7, with 7 bases matching TRBD2. This CDR3 is built from 15 residues. Losses at the gene ends were 7 bases for V and 2 bases for J; bases not matched to a gene: 11. Germline V gene data show CDR1 as SGHAT and CDR2 as FQNNGV. This CDR3 is CASIGHGGGAYEQYF. The CDR3 DNA is TGTGCCAGCATAGGACACGGCGGGGGAGCCTACGAGCAGTACTTC. The whole variable domain, remainder taken from reference TRBV11-2 and TRBJ2-7, is EAGVAQSPRYKIIEKRQSVAFWCNPISGHATLYWYQQILGQGPKLLIQFQNNGVVDDSQLPKDRFSAERLKGVDSTLKIQPAKLEDSAVYLCASIGHGGGAYEQYFGPGTRLTVT.

J is TRBJ2-7 and V is TRBV28, with a possible D match to TRBD1 (6 bases). The CDR3 contains 14 residues. Deletions cut 10 bases from V and 2 bases from J, with 18 bases between. Germline CDR1 MDHEN, CDR2 SYDVKM. The CDR3 here is CATGTQGIPYEQYF. The CDR3 nucleotides read TGTGCCACCGGAACACAGGGAATCCCCTACGAGCAGTACTTC.

The genes are TRBV6-5 and TRBJ1-5; D possibly corresponds to TRBD1 (5 bases). Trimming took off 6 bases at V and 5 bases at J, with 14 bases between the two ends. The germline CDR1 and CDR2 sequences are MNHEY and SVGAGI. This CDR3 has 14 residues. The CDR3 coding sequence is TGTGCCAGCAGACCGGGGGGGATCCATCAGCCCCAGCATTTT. This translates into CASRPGGIHQPQHF.

The chain links TRBV3-1 (or the pseudogene TRBV3-2) to TRBJ2-3; 9 bases align to TRBD2. Germline V gene sequence: CDR1 LGHDT, CDR2 YNNKEL (reference sequence). The V segment lost 3 bases and the J segment 1 base; nucleotides outside the gene matches: 5. This CDR3 is 16 amino acids long. For the CDR3, the DNA is TGTGCCAGCAGCCATGAGCGGGGGGCCCGCACAGATACGCAGTATTTT. It yields the protein CASSHERGARTDTQYF.

The chain recombines TRBV19 with TRBJ2-1; 8 bases map to TRBD2. Germline V gives CDR1 LNHDA, CDR2 SQIVND (reference sequence). There are 15 residues in the CDR3. Germline trimming cut 7 bases from V and 4 bases from J; bases unmatched to any gene: 9. The chain's CDR3 is CASTAGLGRYNEQFF. The CDR3 DNA reads TGTGCCAGTACCGCGGGACTAGGACGATACAATGAGCAGTTCTTC. The whole variable domain, filled in from reference TRBV19 and TRBJ2-1, reads DGGITQSPKYLFRKEGQNVTLSCEQNLNHDAMYWYRQDPGQGLRLIYYSQIVNDFQKGDIAEGYSVSREKKESFPLTVTSAQKNPTAFYLCASTAGLGRYNEQFFGPGTRLTVL.

This clone was counted once. The chain links TRBV9 to TRBJ2-5; TRBD2 agrees at 9 bases. The CDR3 covers 15 residues. The germline gives CDR1 SGDLS, CDR2 YYNGEE. Trimming removed 0 bases from V and 5 bases from J; junction bases left unmatched: 5. The CDR3 loop is CASSVELAGVETQYF. The CDR3 DNA sequence: TGTGCCAGCAGCGTAGAATTAGCGGGAGTGGAGACCCAGTACTTC.

The chain is built from TRBV18 and TRBJ2-7, with 10 bases that match TRBD2. CDR1 KGHSH and CDR2 LQKENI come from the germline V gene. V was clipped by 0 bases and J by 3 bases; unmatched bases: 14. The CDR3 length is 19 residues. The CDR3 sequence: CASSPPGVLLAGSIYEQYF. The DNA for the CDR3 is TGTGCCAGCTCACCACCGGGTGTCTTACTAGCGGGATCGATCTACGAGCAGTACTTC. Drawing the rest from reference TRBV18 and TRBJ2-7, the complete variable domain is NAGVMQNPRHLVRRRGQEARLRCSPMKGHSHVYWYRQLPEEGLKFMVYLQKENIIDESGMPKERFSAEFPKEGPSILRIQQVVRGDSAAYFCASSPPGVLLAGSIYEQYFGPGTRLTVT.

The V and J genes are TRBV2 and TRBJ2-7; D is perhaps TRBD1 (5 bases). V was trimmed by 2 bases and J by 5 bases, leaving 16 bases between them. Germline CDR1 reads SNHLY; CDR2 reads FYNNEI. The CDR3 length is 15 residues. The CDR3 DNA reads TGTGCCAGCAGTGAAATGCAGGGAACAGGCCACGAGCAGTACTTC. The encoded protein is CASSEMQGTGHEQYF. The complete variable domain, with remaining parts taken from reference TRBV2 and TRBJ2-7, reads EPEVTQTPSHQVTQMGQEVILRCVPISNHLYFYWYRQILGQKVEFLVSFYNNEISEKSEIFDDQFSVERPDGSNFTLKIRSTKLEDSAMYFCASSEMQGTGHEQYFGPGTRLTVT.

This chain uses TRBV9 with TRBJ1-3, with D unresolved. CDR1 and CDR2 from the germline V gene are SGDLS and YYNGEE. The CDR3 runs to 14 residues. The V gene lost 0 bases and the J gene lost 1 base, with 5 bases spanning the gap. The CDR3: CASSVGASGNTIYF. CDR3 DNA sequence: TGTGCCAGCAGCGTAGGGGCTTCTGGAAACACCATATATTTT.